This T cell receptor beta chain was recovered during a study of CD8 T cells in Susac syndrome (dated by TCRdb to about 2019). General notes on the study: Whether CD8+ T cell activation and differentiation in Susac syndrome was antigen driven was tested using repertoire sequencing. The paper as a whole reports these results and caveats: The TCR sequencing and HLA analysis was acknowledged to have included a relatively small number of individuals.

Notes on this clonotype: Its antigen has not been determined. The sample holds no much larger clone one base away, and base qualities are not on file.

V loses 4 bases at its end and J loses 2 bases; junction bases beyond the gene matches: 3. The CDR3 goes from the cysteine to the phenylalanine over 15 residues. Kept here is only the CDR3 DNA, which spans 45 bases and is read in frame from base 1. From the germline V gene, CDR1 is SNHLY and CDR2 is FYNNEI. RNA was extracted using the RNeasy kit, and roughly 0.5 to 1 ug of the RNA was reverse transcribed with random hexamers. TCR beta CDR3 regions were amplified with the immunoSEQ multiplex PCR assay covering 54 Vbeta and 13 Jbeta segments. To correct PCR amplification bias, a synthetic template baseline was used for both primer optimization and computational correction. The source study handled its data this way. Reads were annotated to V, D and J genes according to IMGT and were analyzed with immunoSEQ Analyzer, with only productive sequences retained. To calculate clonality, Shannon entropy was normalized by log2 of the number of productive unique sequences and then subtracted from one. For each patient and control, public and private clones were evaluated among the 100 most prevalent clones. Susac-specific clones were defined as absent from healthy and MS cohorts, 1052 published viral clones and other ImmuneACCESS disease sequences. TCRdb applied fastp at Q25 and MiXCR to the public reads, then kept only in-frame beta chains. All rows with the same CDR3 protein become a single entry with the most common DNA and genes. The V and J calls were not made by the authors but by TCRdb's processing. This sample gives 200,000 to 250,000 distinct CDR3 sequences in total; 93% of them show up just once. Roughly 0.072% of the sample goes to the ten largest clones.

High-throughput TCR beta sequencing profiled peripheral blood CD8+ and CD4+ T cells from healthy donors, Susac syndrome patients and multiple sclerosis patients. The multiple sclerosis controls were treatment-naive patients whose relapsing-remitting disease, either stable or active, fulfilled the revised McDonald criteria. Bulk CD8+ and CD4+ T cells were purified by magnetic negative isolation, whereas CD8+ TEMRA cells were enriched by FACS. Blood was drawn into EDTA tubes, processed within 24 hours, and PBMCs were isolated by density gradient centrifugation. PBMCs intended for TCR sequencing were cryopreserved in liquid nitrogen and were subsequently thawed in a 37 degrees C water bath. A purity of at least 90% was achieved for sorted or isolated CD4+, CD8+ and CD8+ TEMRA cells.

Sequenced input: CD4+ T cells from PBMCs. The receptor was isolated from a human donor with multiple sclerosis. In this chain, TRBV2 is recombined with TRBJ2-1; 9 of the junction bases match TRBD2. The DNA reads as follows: TGTGCCAGCAGTGGCGCGGGGGGGACCTACAATGAGCAGTTCTTC. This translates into CASSGAGGTYNEQFF. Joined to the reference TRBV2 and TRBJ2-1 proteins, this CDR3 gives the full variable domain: EPEVTQTPSHQVTQMGQEVILRCVPISNHLYFYWYRQILGQKVEFLVSFYNNEISEKSEIFDDQFSVERPDGSNFTLKIRSTKLEDSAMYFCASSGAGGTYNEQFFGPGTRLTVL.